Detailed here is one T cell receptor beta chain. The ends were cut back, 5 bases at V and 5 bases at J, with 18 bases in the middle. Looked up from germline, CDR1 is MNHNS and CDR2 is SASEGT. This CDR3 is built from 15 residues. The data were obtained in a study of T cells in Graves' hyperthyroidism and ophthalmopathy. Authors of the study amplified TCR beta CDR3 regions from RNA transcripts. First-round RT-PCR targeting the TCR CDR3 was performed with the HTBI primer set. TCRdb re-derived calls from the multiplex PCR reads in MiXCR, one entry per CDR3 protein. This sample carries 450,000 to 700,000 distinct CDR3 sequences, 46% of them seen once, and the ten largest clones take 15% to 20%.

The sequence was obtained from an adult woman with Graves' disease, either hyperthyroidism or ophthalmopathy (not recorded which). Sequenced: peripheral blood or thyroid tissue (not recorded which). The rearrangement links TRBV6-1 to TRBJ2-5; D is possibly TRBD2 (6 bases). The CDR3 region has the DNA TGTGCCAGCAGTAGGGGAGTGGAGGGTTGGGAGACCCAGTACTTC. Its protein is CASSRGVEGWETQYF.